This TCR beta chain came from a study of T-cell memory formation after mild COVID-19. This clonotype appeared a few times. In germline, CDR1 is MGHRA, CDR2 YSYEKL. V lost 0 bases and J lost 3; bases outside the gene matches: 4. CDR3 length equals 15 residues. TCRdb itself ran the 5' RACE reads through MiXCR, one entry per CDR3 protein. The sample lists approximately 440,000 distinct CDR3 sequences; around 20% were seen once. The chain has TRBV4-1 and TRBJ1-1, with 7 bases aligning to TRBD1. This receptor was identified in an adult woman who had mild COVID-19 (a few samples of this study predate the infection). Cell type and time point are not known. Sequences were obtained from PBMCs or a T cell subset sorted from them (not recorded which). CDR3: CASSQDRGRDTEAFF. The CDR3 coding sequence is TGCGCCAGCAGCCAAGATAGGGGGCGGGACACTGAAGCTTTCTTT.